One and the same sample provided the 8 T cell receptor beta chains below, sequenced in a study of blood T cell repertoires in COVID-19 (dated by TCRdb to the early 2020s). The library was prepared using the immunoSEQ multiplex PCR assay. This immuneACCESS table, as held by TCRdb, lists in-frame sequences with V and J called but not all clones. Of the missing ones, under half trace to an unresolved V gene in checked studies; the others have no known cause. The sample table lists approximately 250,000 clones, roughly 80% of them with a count of one. Approximately 4.3% of the sample comes from the top ten. The sequencing input was PBMCs or T cells enriched from blood (not recorded which). Receptors originate from a man aged 25-45 years with acute COVID-19.

The chain recombines TRBV3-1 (or the pseudogene TRBV3-2) with TRBJ1-1, with D possibly matching TRBD1 (6 bases). CDR1 and CDR2 (germline): LGHDT, YNNKEL (reference sequence). Trimming removed 1 base from V and 5 bases from J, with 20 bases in between. CDR3 length equals 17 residues. Here the CDR3 reads CASSQVRGGGAGTEAFF. DNA of the CDR3: TGTGCCAGCAGCCAAGTCCGGGGCGGGGGCGCGGGGACTGAAGCTTTCTTT.

The rearrangement uses TRBV7-9 and TRBJ2-5; D remains ambiguous. Germline assignment: CDR1 SEHNR and CDR2 FQNEAQ (reference sequence). This CDR3 is 12 amino acids long. V lost 5 bases, J lost 5 bases, and 9 bases lay in between. The CDR3 is CASSTSMETQYF. CDR3 DNA: TGTGCCAGCAGCACGAGTATGGAGACCCAGTACTTC.

V and J are TRBV5-6 and TRBJ2-3, with D possibly being TRBD1 (6 bases). Trimming left V 0 bases short and J 4 bases short, with 6 bases between. In germline, CDR1 is SGHDT, CDR2 YYEEEE. The CDR3 sequence is 13 residues long. CDR3 nucleotide sequence: TGTGCCAGCAGCTTGGGGGGGCCAGATACGCAGTATTTT. Encoded protein: CASSLGGPDTQYF.

A single count supports this clone. The rearrangement links TRBV6-5 to TRBJ1-1, with D possibly TRBD1 on 6 matching bases. The V and J ends lost 4 bases and 3 bases respectively, with 12 bases between them. This CDR3 comprises 14 residues. From germline, CDR1 is MNHEY and CDR2 SVGAGI. DNA for the CDR3: TGTGCCAGCAGTTTTACCGGGACATACACTGAAGCTTTCTTT. Translation gives CASSFTGTYTEAFF.

In its sample, this clone was seen a few times. The chain employs TRBV5-4 and TRBJ1-2; TRBD1 agrees at 8 bases. The V gene's germline CDR1 is SGHNT and CDR2 YYREEE (reference sequence). This CDR3 contains 15 residues. V trimming: 4 bases; J trimming: 0 bases; junction bases outside the gene matches: 5. CDR3 bases: TGTGCCAGCAGCAACGGACAGGGACCTAACTATGGCTACACCTTC. This codes for CASSNGQGPNYGYTF.

The chain is built from TRBV5-4 and TRBJ2-1, with D possibly matching TRBD2 (5 bases). The V end lost 0 bases, the J end lost 0 bases, and 7 bases lay between the germline ends. Germline V lookup: CDR1 SGHNT, CDR2 YYREEE (reference sequence). This CDR3 has 15 amino acids. CDR3 nucleotides: TGTGCCAGCAGCTTGGTGGGAGCCTCCTACAATGAGCAGTTCTTC. Translating it yields CASSLVGASYNEQFF.

The chain has TRBV19 and TRBJ1-3, with TRBD1 as a possible D gene (5 bases). The CDR3 length is 12 residues. The V end lost 9 bases, the J end lost 16 bases, and 22 bases lay between the germline ends. Germline V gene sequence: CDR1 LNHDA, CDR2 SQIVND (reference sequence). CDR3 amino acids: CASRDMGGDLYF. The CDR3 coding sequence is TGTGCCAGCAGAGACATGGGCGGGGACCTGTATTTT. Full variable domain (remainder filled in from reference TRBV19 and TRBJ1-3): DGGITQSPKYLFRKEGQNVTLSCEQNLNHDAMYWYRQDPGQGLRLIYYSQIVNDFQKGDIAEGYSVSREKKESFPLTVTSAQKNPTAFYLCASRDMGGDLYFGEGSWLTVV.

CDR3 DNA sequence: TGTGCCAGCAGAGGGAGGACTGAAGCTTTCTTT. Translated: CASRGRTEAFF. This chain links TRBV12-3 or TRBV12-4 with TRBJ1-1; D is unresolved. V lost 6 bases and J lost 5, with 7 bases in between. The CDR3 runs 11 residues.